What follows is one TCR beta chain and its context. What it binds is not known. The data derive from a study of CXCR3-negative and CXCR3-positive naive CD8 T cells. The study, taken as a whole, reports: Memory cells diverged, while naive CXCR3-positive and CXCR3-negative cells had similar TRBV-TRBJ usage. Once cells were cryopreserved, CXCR3 expression went down partly, and most assays used fresh PBMCs.

The germline CDR1 and CDR2 sequences are LGHNA and YSLEER. The CDR3 sequence is 15 residues long. All TRB cDNA libraries came from 5' RACE performed with UMI labels. TCRdb reprocessed the 5' RACE reads, with one entry per CDR3 protein and no DNA. The sample has 84,000 or so distinct CDR3 sequences; the top ten hold 1.6%. The specimen sequenced was naive CXCR3- CD8+ T cells from blood. Indicated subset: CD45RO-CCR7+CD27+CD95- naive CD8+ T cells lacking CXCR3 (TNR3-). This sequence originates from a human donor in good health. Some clones in this sample may be carry-over from other donors' samples. The gene calls are TRBV4-3 and TRBJ2-7; lacking DNA, the TRBD1 call made by TCRdb goes unchecked. CDR3 in amino acids: CASSQDVAGNYEQYF.